The present T cell receptor (beta chain) was sequenced within a study of long-term antiretroviral therapy in people with HIV. The V gene lost 3 bases and the J gene lost 10 bases, with 19 bases spanning the gap. Germline CDR1 reads KGHSH; CDR2 reads LQKENI. The CDR3 consists of 16 residues. This clone was counted only a few times. Its target is not known. Researchers report immunoSEQ v3.0 was run at survey level. TCRdb keeps only in-frame clones here, not all; method: immunoSEQ multiplex PCR. This table holds 20,000 to 30,000 clones, 83% found once. General study points: Versus controls, repertoires in people with HIV had narrower CDR3 length ranges. Absence of data on ART adherence, viral resistance or therapy changes was noted. Within the repertoire, clones expanded before ART were dominant at all time points.

The specimen comprised unsorted PBMCs, sampled 3 years after starting antiretroviral therapy. This clonotype was obtained from a young man with HIV. The chain couples TRBV18 to TRBJ1-6; maybe TRBD1 (5 bases). The CDR3 reads CASSPGATTTGSPLHF. The CDR3 coding sequence is TGTGCCAGCTCACCTGGGGCCACCACAACAGGATCACCCCTCCACTTT.